This T cell receptor beta chain was obtained from a study of T cells in Graves' hyperthyroidism and ophthalmopathy. RNA transcripts served as the template for amplifying TCR beta CDR3 regions. The TCR CDR3 first-round RT-PCR relied on the HTBI primer set. Each CDR3 protein is one row after TCRdb ran MiXCR on the multiplex PCR reads. This sample carries about 610,000 distinct CDR3 sequences, under 60% of them seen once, and the ten largest clones take around 7.7%. This clonotype has only a few counts. Its antigen is unidentified. This CDR3 contains 15 residues. Trimming removed 2 bases from V and 8 bases from J, with 15 bases in between. CDR1 is KGHDR, CDR2 SFDVKD, per germline. Patients aged 18 to 65 had newly diagnosed hyperthyroidism lasting under 2 months. Study-wide points: Among clonotypes expanded in thyroid above 0.001, most were also found in blood.

Source material: peripheral blood or thyroid tissue (not recorded which). The chain couples TRBV24-1 to TRBJ2-1; tentative D call: TRBD2 (6 bases). The origin of this receptor is a woman younger than 30 with Graves' hyperthyroidism. The CDR3 DNA is TGTGCCACCAGTGATTGGGACGGGAGTGCGGATGAGCAGTTCTTC. This sequence encodes CATSDWDGSADEQFF.